There are many counts of the clone carrying this T cell receptor beta chain. The read falls 3 residues short of the CDR3 end, and the missing part is taken from the germline J gene. The CDR3 extends over 15 amino acids. Germline V gene sequence: CDR1 SNHLY, CDR2 FYNNEI. With 6 bases clipped from V and 4 bases from J, the junction kept 8 bases outside the gene matches. The data originate from a study of T cell clonality in common variable immunodeficiency. Donors gave roughly 5 to 8 ml heparinized peripheral whole blood. Libraries were prepared by immunoSEQ multiplex PCR; TCRdb keeps only in-frame clonotypes and omits some of them. This sample comprises 35,000 to 55,000 clones, none seen once only.

The V gene is TRBV2, the J gene TRBJ1-1; 10 bases map to TRBD1. The sequence was collected from a person between 18 and 75 years old in good health. Sequencing was carried out using peripheral blood mononuclear cells. The CDR3 protein is CASRERQGAVTEAFF. The covered CDR3 bases are TGTGCCAGCAGGGAAAGACAGGGGGCGGTCACTGAA.